The 19 T cell receptor beta chains presented below share a single source sample, sequenced in a study of T-cell memory formation after mild COVID-19. TCRdb passed the 5' RACE reads through MiXCR, listing each CDR3 protein once. Of approximately 350,000 distinct CDR3 sequences in the sample, approximately 12% are singletons; the top ten hold 20% to 25%. The specimen was PBMCs or a T cell subset sorted from them (not recorded which). Receptors originate from a man aged 18-30 years who had mild COVID-19 (a few samples of this study predate the infection). Cell type and time point are not known.

This clonotype was seen a handful of times. The chain couples TRBV7-9 to TRBJ2-7; the D gene could be TRBD1 or TRBD2 (5 bases each). Trimming took off 5 bases at V and 4 bases at J, with 36 bases between the two ends. There are 21 residues in the CDR3. The V gene's germline CDR1 is SEHNR and CDR2 FQNEAQ (reference sequence). The CDR3 protein is CASSPNILLGRVGVRAYEQYV. Written as DNA, the CDR3 is TGTGCCAGCAGCCCGAACATTCTACTCGGTCGGGTGGGGGTCAGAGCTTACGAGCAGTACGTC.

V usage is TRBV18 and J usage is TRBJ2-2; D possibly corresponds to TRBD1 (6 bases). V was clipped by 2 bases and J by 0 bases, with 10 bases between them. Germline V CDR1 and CDR2: KGHSH, LQKENI. This CDR3 comprises 16 residues. The CDR3 sequence: CASSPVAGANTGELFF. For the CDR3, the DNA is TGTGCCAGCTCACCAGTGGCAGGGGCGAACACCGGGGAGCTGTTTTTT.

This clonotype was seen more than once but under ten times. The CDR3 sequence: CASSYSRNEKLFF. Here the CDR3 DNA reads TGTGCCAGCAGCTATTCCAGAAATGAAAAACTGTTTTTT. This rearrangement joins TRBV7-2 to TRBJ1-4; D remains ambiguous. Trimming shortened V by 4 bases and J by 5 bases, and 8 bases separated the two germline ends. The CDR3 extends over 13 amino acids. Germline V gives CDR1 SGHTA, CDR2 FQGNSA.

The chain recombines TRBV29-1 with TRBJ1-2, with D tentatively TRBD1 (5 bases). This CDR3 is built from 13 residues. Germline assignment: CDR1 SQVTM and CDR2 ANQGSEA. Trimming removed 0 bases from V and 6 bases from J, with 11 bases in between. CDR3 sequence: CSVEDEGLDGYTF. CDR3 bases: TGCAGCGTTGAAGATGAGGGGCTGGATGGCTACACCTTC.

The chain recombines TRBV6-6 with TRBJ1-3; the D gene is possibly TRBD1 (5 bases). Germline lookup yields CDR1 MNHNY and CDR2 SVGAGI (reference sequence). The CDR3 sequence is 13 residues long. V was trimmed by 5 bases and J by 3 bases, leaving 8 bases between them. The CDR3 reads CASSARGGNTIYF. The CDR3 DNA reads as TGTGCCAGCAGTGCTAGGGGTGGAAACACCATATATTTT.

V is TRBV4-1 and J is TRBJ1-5; D unresolved. This CDR3 is 16 amino acids long. Germline CDR1 reads MGHRA; CDR2 reads YSYEKL. Trimming took off 0 bases at V and 7 bases at J, with 16 bases between the two ends. CDR3 protein: CASSQDWAGVGQPQHF. CDR3 in DNA: TGCGCCAGCAGCCAAGATTGGGCAGGCGTGGGACAGCCCCAGCATTTT.

This clonotype has more than one count but fewer than ten. J is TRBJ1-2 and V is TRBV4-3; D call uncertain. This CDR3 is 15 amino acids long. The germline V gene encodes CDR1 LGHNA and CDR2 YSLEER. Trimming took off 3 bases at V and 7 bases at J, with 18 bases between the two ends. The CDR3 DNA is TGCGCCAGCAGCCACCCGGGAGGTAGCGGATCTGGCTACACCTTC. It codes for CASSHPGGSGSGYTF.

The chain is built from TRBV28 and TRBJ2-5, with 10 nucleotides matching TRBD1. Germline V gene lookup returns CDR1 MDHEN and CDR2 SYDVKM. The J segment lost 4 bases and the V segment lost 3 bases, leaving 5 bases of the junction unmatched. This CDR3 is 15 amino acids long. CDR3 sequence: CASSLDRGGGETQYF. The CDR3 nucleotides read TGTGCCAGCAGTTTGGACAGGGGGGGAGGAGAGACCCAGTACTTC.

This clonotype was seen a handful of times. V and J are TRBV6-2 or TRBV6-3 and TRBJ2-1, with unresolved D. V was cut by 2 bases and J by 7 bases, with 15 bases left in between. This CDR3 is 15 amino acids long. Per the germline V gene, CDR1 is MNHEY and CDR2 is SVGEGT. The CDR3 is CASSYTRWRYNEQFF. The CDR3 coding sequence is TGTGCCAGCAGTTACACCAGGTGGCGATATAATGAGCAGTTCTTC.

The chain uses TRBV5-1 and TRBJ2-7; D perhaps matches TRBD1 (5 bases). The CDR3 sequence is 15 residues long. Per the germline V gene, CDR1 is SGHRS and CDR2 is YFSETQ. The V and J ends lost 3 bases and 2 bases respectively, with 15 bases between them. The CDR3 region is CASSYLPTATYEQYF. The CDR3 DNA reads as TGCGCCAGCAGCTACTTACCGACAGCCACCTACGAGCAGTACTTC. The whole variable domain, filled in from reference TRBV5-1 and TRBJ2-7, reads KAGVTQTPRYLIKTRGQQVTLSCSPISGHRSVSWYQQTPGQGLQFLFEYFSETQRNKGNFPGRFSGRQFSNSRSEMNVSTLELGDSALYLCASSYLPTATYEQYFGPGTRLTVT.

V gene TRBV7-2 combines with J gene TRBJ1-6; D remains ambiguous. Per germline, CDR1 SGHTA and CDR2 FQGNSA. V gave up 5 bases and J gave up 11 bases, with 10 bases separating them. This CDR3 region has 12 residues. The CDR3 reads CASSRRETPLHF. CDR3 nucleotide sequence: TGTGCCAGCAGCCGCCGGGAGACACCCCTCCACTTT.

The gene calls are TRBV15 and TRBJ2-7; D not resolved. Trimming cost V 0 bases and J 6 bases, with 12 bases left between them. This CDR3 has 14 residues. Germline-derived CDR1 and CDR2 are LNHNV and YYDKDF (reference sequence). This CDR3 reads CATSRDGQLREQYF. The CDR3 bases are TGTGCCACCAGCAGAGATGGGCAGCTCCGCGAGCAGTACTTC.

J is TRBJ2-1 and V is TRBV7-6; tentative D call: TRBD1 (6 bases). The germline V gene encodes CDR1 SGHVS and CDR2 FNYEAQ. Trimming took off 1 base at V and 8 bases at J, with 15 bases between the two ends. The CDR3 is 15 residues long. CDR3 sequence (DNA): TGTGCCAGCAGCTTAGGCCCCAACAGGGCCTATGAGCAGTTCTTC. Translating it yields CASSLGPNRAYEQFF. Full variable domain (remainder filled in from reference TRBV7-6 and TRBJ2-1): GAGVSQSPRYKVTKRGQDVALRCDPISGHVSLYWYRQALGQGPEFLTYFNYEAQQDKSGLPNDRFSAERPEGSISTLTIQRTEQRDSAMYRCASSLGPNRAYEQFFGPGTRLTVL.

There are many counts of this clonotype. The gene calls are TRBV5-5 and TRBJ1-1, with D uncertain. The germline CDR1 and CDR2 sequences are SGHKS and YYEKEE (reference sequence). This CDR3 is 14 amino acids long. V lost 2 bases, J lost 5 bases, and 13 bases lay in between. The CDR3 region is CASSFGMLGTEAFF. CDR3 coding DNA: TGTGCCAGCAGCTTCGGTATGTTGGGGACTGAAGCTTTCTTT.

The V gene is TRBV6-1, the J gene TRBJ2-5, with D unresolved. The CDR3 is made up of 14 amino acids. The germline V gene has CDR1 MNHNS and CDR2 SASEGT. V lost 2 bases and J 2 bases, leaving 9 bases between the germline ends. As DNA, the CDR3 is TGTGCCAGCAGTGAACCTACAGTACAAGAGACCCAGTACTTC. It codes for CASSEPTVQETQYF.

The CDR3 DNA reads as TGTGCCAGCAGCCCGGGGACAGGAACCGGGGAGCTGTTTTTT. Protein product: CASSPGTGTGELFF. The chain is built from TRBV11-3 and TRBJ2-2; 8 bases agree with TRBD1. The germline gives CDR1 SGHNT, CDR2 YENEEA. The CDR3 is made up of 14 amino acids. V shed 5 bases, J shed 5 bases, and the junction held 4 bases outside the gene matches.

The V gene is TRBV6-2 or TRBV6-3, the J gene TRBJ2-5; 11 bases map to TRBD2. Per the germline V gene, CDR1 is MNHEY and CDR2 is SVGEGT. With 5 bases clipped from V and 2 bases from J, the junction kept 7 bases outside the gene matches. The CDR3 totals 16 residues. In DNA form, the CDR3 reads TGTGCCAGCAGTCGACTAGCGGGGCACACACAAGAGACCCAGTACTTC. This sequence encodes CASSRLAGHTQETQYF.

This chain connects TRBV5-1 to TRBJ2-1; TRBD2 is a possible D gene (5 bases). CDR1 and CDR2 (germline): SGHRS, YFSETQ. The V and J ends lost 4 bases and 6 bases respectively, with 17 bases between them. The CDR3 contains 15 residues. CDR3 nucleotides: TGCGCCAGCAGCACGATTGGGTCGGGAATCAATGAGCAGTTCTTC. Translation: CASSTIGSGINEQFF. Looking up the rest from reference TRBV5-1 and TRBJ2-1 gives the full variable domain: KAGVTQTPRYLIKTRGQQVTLSCSPISGHRSVSWYQQTPGQGLQFLFEYFSETQRNKGNFPGRFSGRQFSNSRSEMNVSTLELGDSALYLCASSTIGSGINEQFFGPGTRLTVL.

This clonotype was detected many times. This rearrangement joins TRBV4-2 to TRBJ1-5, with a weak D call TRBD1 (5 bases). V lost 0 bases, J lost 4 bases, and 10 bases lay in between. This CDR3 comprises 15 residues. Germline lookup yields CDR1 LGHNA and CDR2 YNFKEQ. CDR3 nucleotide sequence: TGTGCCAGCAGCCAAGATGGGGCAGAGAATCAGCCCCAGCATTTT. This encodes CASSQDGAENQPQHF.